This T cell receptor (beta chain) was sequenced during a study of blood T cell repertoires in COVID-19. Overall study: The origin of the acute and convalescent COVID-19 samples was the United States, Italy and Spain. The analysed material was cDNA or gDNA that came from T cells, B-cell-depleted T cells, or PBMCs.

The V end lost 4 bases, the J end lost 0 bases, and 7 bases lay between the germline ends. The length of the CDR3 is 13 residues. Germline CDR1 SQVTM, CDR2 ANQGSEA. As originally analysed: Researchers report that nucleated cell counts were estimated from reference gene primer amplification. Here immunoSEQ multiplex PCR was the method, and the copy in TCRdb shows in-frame clones only, minus some. The V and J calls and clone size were taken over from that table, and D and trimming were inferred from the DNA. The sample lists 130,000 to 150,000 clones, 65% to 90% occurring once. The chain joins TRBV29-1 to TRBJ1-3; unclear D gene. The sequence derives from a man aged 55-75 years with active or convalescent COVID-19. The sequenced sample was peripheral blood. Written as DNA, the CDR3 is TGCAGCGTTGGGGAGAGCTCTGGAAACACCATATATTTT. Its translation is CSVGESSGNTIYF.